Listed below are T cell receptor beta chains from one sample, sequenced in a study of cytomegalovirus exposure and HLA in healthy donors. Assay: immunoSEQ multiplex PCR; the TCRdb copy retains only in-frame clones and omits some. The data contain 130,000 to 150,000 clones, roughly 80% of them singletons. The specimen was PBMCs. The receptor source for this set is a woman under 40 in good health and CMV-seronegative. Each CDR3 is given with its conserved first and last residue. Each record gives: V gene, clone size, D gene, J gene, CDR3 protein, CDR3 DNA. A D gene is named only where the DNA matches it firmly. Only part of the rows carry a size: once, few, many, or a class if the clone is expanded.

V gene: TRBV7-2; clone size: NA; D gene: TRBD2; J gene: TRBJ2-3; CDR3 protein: CASSSRLALVADTQYF; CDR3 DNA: TGTGCCAGCAGCTCACGACTAGCCTTGGTCGCAGATACGCAGTATTTT
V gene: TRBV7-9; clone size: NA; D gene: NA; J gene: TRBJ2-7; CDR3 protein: CASSSVLRGYEQYF; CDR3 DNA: TGTGCCAGCAGCTCTGTGTTACGGGGCTACGAGCAGTACTTC
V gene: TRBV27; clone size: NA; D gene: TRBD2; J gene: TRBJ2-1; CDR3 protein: CASSRRLAQVFYNEQFF; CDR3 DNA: TGTGCCAGCAGTAGAAGACTAGCGCAAGTCTTCTACAATGAGCAGTTCTTC
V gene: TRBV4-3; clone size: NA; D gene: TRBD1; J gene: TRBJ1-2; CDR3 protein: CASSQTSTGNYGYTF; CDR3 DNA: TGCGCCAGCAGCCAGACATCGACAGGGAACTATGGCTACACCTTC
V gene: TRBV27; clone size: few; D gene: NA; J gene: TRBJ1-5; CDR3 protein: CASSFSRGNQPQHF; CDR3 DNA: TGTGCCAGCAGTTTTTCCCGGGGCAATCAGCCCCAGCATTTT
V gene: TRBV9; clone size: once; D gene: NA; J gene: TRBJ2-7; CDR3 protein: CASSLEVGGPYEQYF; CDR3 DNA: TGTGCCAGCAGCCTAGAGGTGGGGGGACCCTACGAGCAGTACTTC
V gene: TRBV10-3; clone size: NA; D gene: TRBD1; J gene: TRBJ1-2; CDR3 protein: CAISEPKRTGAHGYTF; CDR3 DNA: TGTGCCATCAGTGAGCCCAAAAGGACAGGGGCCCATGGCTACACCTTC
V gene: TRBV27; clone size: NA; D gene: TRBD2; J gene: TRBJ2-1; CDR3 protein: CASRPLRTSGYNEQFF; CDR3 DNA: TGTGCCAGCAGGCCACTCAGGACTAGCGGGTACAATGAGCAGTTCTTC
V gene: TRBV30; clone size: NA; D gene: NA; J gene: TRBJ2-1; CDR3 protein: CAWSLRVLDNEQFF; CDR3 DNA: TGTGCCTGGAGCCTCCGAGTGCTTGACAATGAGCAGTTCTTC
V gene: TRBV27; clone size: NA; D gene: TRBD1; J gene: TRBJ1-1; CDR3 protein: CASSGDRDPEAFF; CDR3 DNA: TGTGCCAGCTCTGGGGACAGGGACCCTGAAGCTTTCTTT
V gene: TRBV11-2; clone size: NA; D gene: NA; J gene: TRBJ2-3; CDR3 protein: CASSLVAGAYTDTQYF; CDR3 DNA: TGTGCCAGCAGCTTAGTGGCAGGGGCGTACACAGATACGCAGTATTTT
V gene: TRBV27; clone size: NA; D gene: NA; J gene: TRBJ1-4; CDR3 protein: CASSLIHTGLTNEKLFF; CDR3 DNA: TGTGCCAGCAGTTTAATACATACAGGGTTGACTAATGAAAAACTGTTTTTT
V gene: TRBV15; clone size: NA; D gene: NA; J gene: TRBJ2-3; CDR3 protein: CATSTLADSTDTQYF; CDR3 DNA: TGTGCCACCAGCACTTTAGCGGATTCCACAGATACGCAGTATTTT
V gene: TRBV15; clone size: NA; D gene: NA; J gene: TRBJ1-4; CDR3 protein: CATSLRRGGLFF; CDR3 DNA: TGTGCCACCAGCCTTCGTCGGGGGGGACTGTTTTTT
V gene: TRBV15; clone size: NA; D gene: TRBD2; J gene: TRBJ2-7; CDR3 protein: CATSTRSGIGSYEQYF; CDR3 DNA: TGTGCCACCAGCACAAGGAGCGGGATCGGCTCCTACGAGCAGTACTTC
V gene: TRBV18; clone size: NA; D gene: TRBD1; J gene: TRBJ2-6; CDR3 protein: CASSTTGSTGANVLTF; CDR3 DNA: TGTGCCAGCTCCACGACAGGGAGCACTGGGGCCAACGTCCTGACTTTC
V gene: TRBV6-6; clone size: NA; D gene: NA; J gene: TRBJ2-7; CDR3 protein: CASSSAGTGYEQYF; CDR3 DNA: TGTGCCAGCAGTTCAGCGGGGACAGGATACGAGCAGTACTTC
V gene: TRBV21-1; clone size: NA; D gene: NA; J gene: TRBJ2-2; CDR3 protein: CASSKEGQGGTGELFF; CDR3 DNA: TGTGCCAGCAGCAAAGAGGGACAGGGAGGGACCGGGGAGCTGTTTTTT
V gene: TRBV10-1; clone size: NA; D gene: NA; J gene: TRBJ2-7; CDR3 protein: CASSESPRGEQYF; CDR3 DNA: TGCGCCAGCAGTGAGTCGCCGCGGGGCGAGCAGTACTTC
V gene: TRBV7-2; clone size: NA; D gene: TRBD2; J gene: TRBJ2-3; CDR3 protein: CASSLGLAGADTQYF; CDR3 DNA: TGTGCCAGCAGCTTAGGTCTAGCGGGGGCAGATACGCAGTATTTT
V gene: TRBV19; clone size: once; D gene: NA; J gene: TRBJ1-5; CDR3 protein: CASSIGTGTHNQPQHF; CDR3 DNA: TGTGCCAGTAGTATAGGTACCGGGACACATAATCAGCCCCAGCATTTT
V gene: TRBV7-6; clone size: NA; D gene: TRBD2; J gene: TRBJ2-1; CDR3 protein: CASSLPRLADSIFNEQFF; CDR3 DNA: TGTGCCAGCAGCTTACCCAGACTAGCGGATTCCATTTTCAATGAGCAGTTCTTC
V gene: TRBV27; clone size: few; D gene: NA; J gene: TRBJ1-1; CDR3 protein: CASKDSLYPMNTEAFF; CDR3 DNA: TGTGCCAGCAAGGACAGCCTTTACCCTATGAACACTGAAGCTTTCTTT
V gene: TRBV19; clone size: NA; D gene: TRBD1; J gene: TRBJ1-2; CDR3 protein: CASSNRDRGIYGYTF; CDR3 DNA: TGTGCCAGTAGTAACCGGGACAGGGGTATCTATGGCTACACCTTC
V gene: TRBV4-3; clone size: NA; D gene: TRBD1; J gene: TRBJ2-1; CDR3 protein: CASSRLRQGPGSYNEQFF; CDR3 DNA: TGCGCCAGCAGCCGACTCCGACAGGGCCCAGGCTCCTACAATGAGCAGTTCTTC
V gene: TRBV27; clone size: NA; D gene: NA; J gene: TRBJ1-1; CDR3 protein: CASSLGHVGTEAFF; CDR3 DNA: TGTGCCAGCAGTTTAGGACATGTAGGCACTGAAGCTTTCTTT
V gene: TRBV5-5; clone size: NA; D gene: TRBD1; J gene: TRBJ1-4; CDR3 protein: CASSFRGVEEKLFF; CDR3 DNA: TGTGCCAGCAGCTTCAGGGGGGTTGAGGAAAAACTGTTTTTT
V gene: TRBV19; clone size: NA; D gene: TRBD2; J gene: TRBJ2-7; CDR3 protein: CASRSGLAGTYEQYF; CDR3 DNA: TGTGCCAGTCGATCAGGACTAGCGGGAACCTACGAGCAGTACTTC
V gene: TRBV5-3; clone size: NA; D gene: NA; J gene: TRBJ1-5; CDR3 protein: CARRGGGQPQHF; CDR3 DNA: TGTGCCAGAAGGGGGGGAGGTCAGCCCCAGCATTTT
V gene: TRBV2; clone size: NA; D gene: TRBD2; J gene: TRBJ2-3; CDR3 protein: CASPPTSGISDTQYF; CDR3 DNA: TGTGCCAGCCCCCCCACTAGCGGGATAAGTGATACGCAGTATTTT
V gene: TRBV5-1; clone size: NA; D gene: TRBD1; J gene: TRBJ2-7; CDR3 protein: CASRTGGSSEQYF; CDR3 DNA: TGCGCCAGCCGGACAGGGGGCTCCTCCGAGCAGTACTTC
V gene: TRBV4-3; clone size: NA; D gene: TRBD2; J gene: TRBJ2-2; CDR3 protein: CASSQQGVPLAGATGELFF; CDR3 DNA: TGCGCCAGCAGCCAACAGGGCGTTCCCCTAGCGGGTGCTACCGGGGAGCTGTTTTTT
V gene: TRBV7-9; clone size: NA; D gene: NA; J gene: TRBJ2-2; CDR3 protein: CASSLVGSDGRYTGELFF; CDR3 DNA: TGTGCCAGCAGCTTAGTAGGTAGCGACGGGCGGTACACCGGGGAGCTGTTTTTT
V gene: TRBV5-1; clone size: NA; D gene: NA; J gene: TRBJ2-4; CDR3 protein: CASSQGRGIQYF; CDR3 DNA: TGCGCCAGCAGCCAAGGTCGCGGCATTCAGTACTTC
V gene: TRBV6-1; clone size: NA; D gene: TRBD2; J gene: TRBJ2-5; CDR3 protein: CASSGLAGGQETQYF; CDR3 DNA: TGTGCCAGCAGTGGACTAGCGGGGGGGCAAGAGACCCAGTACTTC
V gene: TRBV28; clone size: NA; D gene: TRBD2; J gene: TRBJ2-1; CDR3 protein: CASSLGTSGYNEQFF; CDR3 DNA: TGTGCCAGCAGTTTGGGGACTAGCGGGTACAATGAGCAGTTCTTC
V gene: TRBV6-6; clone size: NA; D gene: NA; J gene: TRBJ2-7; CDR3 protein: CASSDPRWGWEQYF; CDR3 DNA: TGTGCCAGCAGTGACCCTAGGTGGGGCTGGGAGCAGTACTTC
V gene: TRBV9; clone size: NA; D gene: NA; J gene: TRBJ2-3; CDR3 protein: CASSGRRRYDTQYF; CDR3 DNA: TGTGCCAGCTCAGGTCGGAGGCGATATGATACGCAGTATTTT
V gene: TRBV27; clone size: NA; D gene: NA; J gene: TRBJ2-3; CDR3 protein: CASSLTPTSGDTQYF; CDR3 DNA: TGTGCCAGCAGTTTAACCCCGACAAGCGGAGATACGCAGTATTTT
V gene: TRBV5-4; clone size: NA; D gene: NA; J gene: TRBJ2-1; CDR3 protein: CASSSGGPYNEQFF; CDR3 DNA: TGTGCCAGCAGCTCCGGGGGGCCTTACAATGAGCAGTTCTTC
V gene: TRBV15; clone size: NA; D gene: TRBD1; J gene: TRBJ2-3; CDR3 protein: CATSRRTGGTDTQYF; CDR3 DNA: TGTGCCACCAGCAGACGGACAGGGGGCACAGATACGCAGTATTTT
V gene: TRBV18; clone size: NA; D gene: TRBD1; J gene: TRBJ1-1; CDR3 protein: CASSPLGQGRSNTEAFF; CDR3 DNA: TGTGCCAGCTCACCTCTGGGACAGGGGCGATCGAACACTGAAGCTTTCTTT
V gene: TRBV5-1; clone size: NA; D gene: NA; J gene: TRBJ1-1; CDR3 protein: CASSLLTVNTEAFF; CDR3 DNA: TGCGCCAGCAGCTTGTTGACAGTCAACACTGAAGCTTTCTTT
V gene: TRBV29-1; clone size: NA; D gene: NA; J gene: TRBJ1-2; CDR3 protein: CSVEEVTLAGYTF; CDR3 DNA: TGCAGCGTTGAGGAGGTCACCCTTGCGGGCTACACCTTC
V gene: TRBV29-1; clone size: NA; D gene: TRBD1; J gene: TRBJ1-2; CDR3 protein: CSAGPGGTGYGYTF; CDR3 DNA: TGCAGCGCCGGCCCAGGGGGGACGGGCTATGGCTACACCTTC
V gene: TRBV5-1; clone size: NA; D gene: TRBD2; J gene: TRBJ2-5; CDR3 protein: CASSALGLAGGLETQYF; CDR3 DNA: TGCGCCAGCAGCGCCCTGGGACTAGCGGGAGGCCTAGAGACCCAGTACTTC
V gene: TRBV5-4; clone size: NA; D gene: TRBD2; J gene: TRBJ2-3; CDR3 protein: CASSLSGSSTDTQYF; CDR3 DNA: TGTGCCAGCAGCTTAAGCGGGAGTAGCACAGATACGCAGTATTTT